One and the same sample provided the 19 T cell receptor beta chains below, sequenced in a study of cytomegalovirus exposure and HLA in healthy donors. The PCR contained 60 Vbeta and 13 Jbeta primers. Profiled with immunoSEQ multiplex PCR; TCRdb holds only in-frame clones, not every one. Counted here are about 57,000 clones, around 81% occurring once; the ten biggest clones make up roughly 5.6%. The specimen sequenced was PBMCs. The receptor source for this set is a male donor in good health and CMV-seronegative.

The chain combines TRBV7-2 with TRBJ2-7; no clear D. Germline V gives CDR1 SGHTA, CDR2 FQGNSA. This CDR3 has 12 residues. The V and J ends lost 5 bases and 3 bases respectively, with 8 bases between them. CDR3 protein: CASSREFYEQYF. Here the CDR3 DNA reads TGTGCCAGCAGCCGCGAATTCTACGAGCAGTACTTC.

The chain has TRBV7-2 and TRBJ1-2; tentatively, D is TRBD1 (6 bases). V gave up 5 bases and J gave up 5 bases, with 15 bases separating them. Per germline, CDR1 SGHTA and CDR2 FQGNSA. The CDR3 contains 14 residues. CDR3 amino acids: CASSPGGGPYGYTF. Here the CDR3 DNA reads TGTGCCAGCAGCCCCGGGGGGGGGCCGTATGGCTACACCTTC.

Written as DNA, the CDR3 is TGTGCCTGGAGTGTACGGGGGATGGGAAAACTGTTTTTT. This translates into CAWSVRGMGKLFF. This sequence joins TRBV30 and TRBJ1-4, with a weak D call TRBD1 (5 bases). The length of the CDR3 is 13 residues. Trimming removed 0 bases from V and 10 bases from J, with 12 bases in between. CDR1 is GTSNPN, CDR2 SVGIG, per germline (reference sequence).

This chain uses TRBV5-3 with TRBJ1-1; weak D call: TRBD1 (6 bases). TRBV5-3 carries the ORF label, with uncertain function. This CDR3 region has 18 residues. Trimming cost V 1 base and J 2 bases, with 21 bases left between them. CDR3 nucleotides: TGTGCCAGAAGCTTGCATCCCCGGACCGGGACAAACAACACTGAAGCTTTCTTT. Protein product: CARSLHPRTGTNNTEAFF.

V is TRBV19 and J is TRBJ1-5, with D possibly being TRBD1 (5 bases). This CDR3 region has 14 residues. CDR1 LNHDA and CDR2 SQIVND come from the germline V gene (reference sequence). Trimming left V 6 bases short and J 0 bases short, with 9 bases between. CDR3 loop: CASRGADSNQPQHF. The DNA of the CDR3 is TGTGCCAGTAGAGGGGCAGATAGCAATCAGCCCCAGCATTTT.

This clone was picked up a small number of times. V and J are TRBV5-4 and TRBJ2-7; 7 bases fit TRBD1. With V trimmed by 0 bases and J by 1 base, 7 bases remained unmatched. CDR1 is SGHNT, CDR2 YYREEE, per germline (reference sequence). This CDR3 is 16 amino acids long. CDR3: CASSLGRRTGSYEQYF. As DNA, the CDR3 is TGTGCCAGCAGCTTGGGTAGGAGGACAGGATCCTACGAGCAGTACTTC.

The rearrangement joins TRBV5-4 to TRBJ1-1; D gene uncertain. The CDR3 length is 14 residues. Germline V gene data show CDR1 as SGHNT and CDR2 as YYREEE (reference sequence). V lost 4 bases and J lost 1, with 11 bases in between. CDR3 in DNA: TGTGCCAGCAGCCCCCGGGGAACGAACACTGAAGCTTTCTTT. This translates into CASSPRGTNTEAFF. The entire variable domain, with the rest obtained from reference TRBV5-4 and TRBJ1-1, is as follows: ETGVTQSPTHLIKTRGQQVTLRCSSQSGHNTVSWYQQALGQGPQFIFQYYREEENGRGNFPPRFSGLQFPNYSSELNVNALELDDSALYLCASSPRGTNTEAFFGQGTRLTVV.

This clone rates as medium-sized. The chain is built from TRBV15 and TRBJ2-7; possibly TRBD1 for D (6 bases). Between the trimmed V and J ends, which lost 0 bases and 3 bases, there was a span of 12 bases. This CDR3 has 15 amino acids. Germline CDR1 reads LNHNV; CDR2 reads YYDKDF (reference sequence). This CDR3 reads CATSRDREGGYEQYF. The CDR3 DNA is TGTGCCACCAGCAGAGATCGCGAAGGGGGCTACGAGCAGTACTTC.

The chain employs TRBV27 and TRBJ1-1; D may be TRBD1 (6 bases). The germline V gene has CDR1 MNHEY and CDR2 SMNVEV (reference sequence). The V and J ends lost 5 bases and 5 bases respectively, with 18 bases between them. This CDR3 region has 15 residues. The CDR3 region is CASSPRGGLETEAFF. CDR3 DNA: TGTGCCAGCAGTCCGCGGGGGGGGCTAGAGACTGAAGCTTTCTTT.

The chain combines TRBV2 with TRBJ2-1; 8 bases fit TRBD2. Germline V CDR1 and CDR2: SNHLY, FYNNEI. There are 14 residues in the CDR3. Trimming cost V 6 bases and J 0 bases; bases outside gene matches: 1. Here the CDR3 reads CASRAGGSYNEQFF. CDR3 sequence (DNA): TGTGCCAGCAGGGCGGGGGGCTCCTACAATGAGCAGTTCTTC. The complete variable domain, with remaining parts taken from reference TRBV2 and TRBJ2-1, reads EPEVTQTPSHQVTQMGQEVILRCVPISNHLYFYWYRQILGQKVEFLVSFYNNEISEKSEIFDDQFSVERPDGSNFTLKIRSTKLEDSAMYFCASRAGGSYNEQFFGPGTRLTVL.

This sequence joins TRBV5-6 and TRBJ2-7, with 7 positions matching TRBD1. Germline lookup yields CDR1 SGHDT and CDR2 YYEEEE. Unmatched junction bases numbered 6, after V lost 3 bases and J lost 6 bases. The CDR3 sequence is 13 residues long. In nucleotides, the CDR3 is TGTGCCAGCAGCTCCGGACAGGTGGGCGAGCAGTACTTC. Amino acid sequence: CASSSGQVGEQYF.

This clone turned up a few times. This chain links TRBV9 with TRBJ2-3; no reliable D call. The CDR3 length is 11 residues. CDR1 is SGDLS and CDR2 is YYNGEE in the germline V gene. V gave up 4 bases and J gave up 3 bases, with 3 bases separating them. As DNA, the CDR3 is TGTGCCAGCAGCCGGACAGATACGCAGTATTTT. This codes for CASSRTDTQYF.

CDR3: CASSLASGTYEQYF. In DNA, the CDR3 is TGTGCCAGCAGCTTAGCAAGCGGAACCTACGAGCAGTACTTC. The chain links TRBV7-2 to TRBJ2-7, with D possibly matching TRBD2 (5 bases). The ends were cut back, 0 bases at V and 2 bases at J, with 8 bases in the middle. The CDR3 is 14 residues long. Per the germline V gene, CDR1 is SGHTA and CDR2 is FQGNSA.

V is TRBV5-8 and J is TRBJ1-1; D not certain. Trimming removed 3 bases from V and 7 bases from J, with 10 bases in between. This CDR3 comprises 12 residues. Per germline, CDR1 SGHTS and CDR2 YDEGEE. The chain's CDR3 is CASSSAGSEAFF. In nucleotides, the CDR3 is TGTGCCAGCAGCTCGGCCGGGAGTGAAGCTTTCTTT.

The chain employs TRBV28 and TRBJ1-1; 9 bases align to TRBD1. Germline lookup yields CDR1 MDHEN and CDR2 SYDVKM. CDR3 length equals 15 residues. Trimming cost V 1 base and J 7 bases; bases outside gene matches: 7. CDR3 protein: CASSLLTGQGGEAFF. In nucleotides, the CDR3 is TGTGCCAGCAGTTTATTAACGGGACAGGGAGGTGAAGCTTTCTTT.

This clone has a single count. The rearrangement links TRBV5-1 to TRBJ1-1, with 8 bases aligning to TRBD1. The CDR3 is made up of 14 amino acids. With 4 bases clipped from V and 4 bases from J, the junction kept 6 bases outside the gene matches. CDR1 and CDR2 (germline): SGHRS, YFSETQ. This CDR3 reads CASSPDRAGTEAFF. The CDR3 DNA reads TGCGCCAGCAGCCCGGACAGGGCCGGCACTGAAGCTTTCTTT.

DNA of the CDR3: TGTGCCTGGACAGGGGCAGAGACCCAGTACTTC. Its protein is CAWTGAETQYF. The rearrangement links TRBV30 to TRBJ2-5, with D perhaps TRBD1 (6 bases). Germline loops: CDR1 GTSNPN, CDR2 SVGIG (reference sequence). V was trimmed by 4 bases and J by 4 bases, leaving 7 bases between them. The length of the CDR3 is 11 residues.

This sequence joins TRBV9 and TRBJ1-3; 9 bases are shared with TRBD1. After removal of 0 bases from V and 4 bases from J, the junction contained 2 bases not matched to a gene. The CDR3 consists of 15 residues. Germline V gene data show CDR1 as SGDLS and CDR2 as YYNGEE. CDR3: CASSVGTGVGNTIYF. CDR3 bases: TGTGCCAGCAGCGTAGGGACAGGGGTGGGAAACACCATATATTTT.

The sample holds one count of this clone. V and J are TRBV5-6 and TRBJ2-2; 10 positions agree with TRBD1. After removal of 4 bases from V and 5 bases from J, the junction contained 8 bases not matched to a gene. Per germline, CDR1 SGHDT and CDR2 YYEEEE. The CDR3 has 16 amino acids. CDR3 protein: CASSGFTGQGTGELFF. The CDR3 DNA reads TGTGCCAGCAGCGGGTTCACGGGACAGGGGACCGGGGAGCTGTTTTTT.